Here is one T cell receptor (beta chain) with its context. Its antigen is not identified. This sample stems from a study of beta chain features in type 1 diabetes. The authors reverse transcribed all of the isolated RNA, so sequencing captured expressed TCRB transcripts. Sequenced by immunoSEQ multiplex PCR; TCRdb stores in-frame clones only, minus some. This sample has about 360,000 clones, with over 9.5% found just once. Each of the CD4+ naive, central memory, regulatory and stem cell-like memory populations was sorted via CD45RO/CCR7/CD25/CD127/CD95/CD27. Overall study findings and caveats: Diminished insertions and augmented deletions at VDJ junctions characterized type 1 diabetes patients. Possible PCR preference for shorter templates applied equally to patients and controls.

The receptor comes from a man younger than 35 in good health. Sequenced input: naive CD4+ T cells from blood.

The CDR3 sequence: CASIEQGDYGYTF. The CDR3 region has the DNA TGTGCCAGCATTGAACAGGGGGACTATGGCTACACCTTC. V and J are TRBV7-9 and TRBJ1-2; 8 bases align to TRBD1. The germline CDR1 and CDR2 sequences are SEHNR and FQNEAQ (reference sequence). The CDR3 totals 13 residues. V lost 7 bases, J lost 3 bases, and 4 bases stayed unmatched. The whole variable domain, remainder taken from reference TRBV7-9 and TRBJ1-2, is DTGVSQNPRHKITKRGQNVTFRCDPISEHNRLYWYRQTLGQGPEFLTYFQNEAQLEKSRLLSDRFSAERPKGSFSTLEIQRTEQGDSAMYLCASIEQGDYGYTFGSGTRLTVV.